This entry concerns a single T cell receptor beta chain. The antigen remains unidentified. Other DNA variants within this sample encode the same CDR3. The sample belongs to a study of OX40 agonist ivuxolimab in advanced cancers. Study-wide context: Two patients with cutaneous melanoma and one with hepatocellular carcinoma, three in total, showed partial responses. General study results and limits: The average count of expanded clones was higher among CD8+ T cells than among CD4+.

The V end lost 2 bases, the J end lost 5 bases, and 6 bases lay between the germline ends. CDR1 and CDR2 (germline): MNHEY, SVGAGI. The CDR3 contains 12 residues. The method was immunoSEQ multiplex PCR; TCRdb's version includes in-frame clones alone and lacks a portion of them. The table lists around 60,000 clones, about four fifths of them singletons, with roughly 11% in the top ten. The chain links TRBV6-5 to TRBJ1-1; D unresolved. The sample in question was CD4+ or CD8+ T cells sorted from blood, obtained in a trial of the OX40 agonist ivuxolimab. The sequence came from an adult with an advanced solid tumor such as melanoma, head and neck, liver or kidney cancer. The CDR3 region is CASSYGRTEAFF. In DNA, the CDR3 is TGTGCCAGCAGTTACGGTCGAACTGAAGCTTTCTTT.